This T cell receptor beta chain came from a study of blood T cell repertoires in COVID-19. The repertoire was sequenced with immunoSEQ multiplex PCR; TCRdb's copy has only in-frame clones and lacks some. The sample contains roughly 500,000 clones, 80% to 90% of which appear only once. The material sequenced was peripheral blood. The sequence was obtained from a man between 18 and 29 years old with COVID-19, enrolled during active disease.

The CDR3 here is CASSPRLTGQIGAKNIQYF. The CDR3 DNA follows: TGTGCCAGCAGTCCCCGGCTGACAGGGCAAATTGGTGCCAAAAACATTCAGTACTTC. This chain uses TRBV14 with TRBJ2-4, with 7 nucleotides matching TRBD1. Germline V gene sequence: CDR1 SGHDN, CDR2 FVKESK. Losses at the gene ends were 6 bases for V and 1 base for J; bases not matched to a gene: 18. The CDR3 totals 19 residues.